Sequencing of this TCR beta chain was carried out in a study of blood T cell repertoires in COVID-19. Per germline, CDR1 SGHRS and CDR2 YFSETQ. This CDR3 spans 13 amino acids. Trimming took 5 bases from V and 0 from J, leaving 5 bases between them. Participant reports of clinical history set cohort assignment. The data were produced by immunoSEQ multiplex PCR, yet TCRdb's version contains in-frame clones alone and is incomplete. In the table there are roughly 180,000 clones, about 84% of which are singletons. J is TRBJ1-4 and V is TRBV5-1, with D maybe TRBD1 (5 bases). The receptor was derived from a woman aged 25 to 39 who had recovered from COVID-19. Sequenced: PBMCs or T cells enriched from blood (not recorded which). CDR3 in amino acids: CASRTATNEKLFF. The CDR3 DNA sequence: TGCGCCAGCAGGACAGCAACTAATGAAAAACTGTTTTTT.